The clone carrying this T cell receptor (beta chain) appeared a few times. The antigen remains undetermined. The CDR3 has 14 residues. J was trimmed by 1 base and V by 10 bases; bases with no gene match: 4. The V gene's germline CDR1 is MDHEN and CDR2 SYDVKM. The entry originates in a study of naive and memory T cell subsets. General observations from the study: In naive cells, over 95% of TCR sequences were seen only once.

The beta constant-region primer was an equimolar mix of two oligonucleotides covering TRBC1 and TRBC2. Four rounds of PCR amplified the ligated cDNA using nested alpha and beta constant-region primers plus SP2. In TCRdb, the UMI-ligation and nested PCR reads were re-called with MiXCR into one record per CDR3 protein. This table has tens of thousands of distinct CDR3 sequences, roughly 18% appearing once. Overnight CMV lysate stimulation of fresh PBMCs defined donor CMV status by CD4+ IFNgamma. After CD4 positive bead selection, the CD4-negative fraction gave CD8 T cells. EMRA cells were CD45RA+CD27-, and effector memory cells CD45RA-CD27-.

The chain joins TRBV28 to TRBJ2-1; TRBD2 aligns across 10 bases. This clonotype was sampled from a human donor in good health. Specimen: effector memory CD4+ T cells from blood. Subset in this sample: effector memory, CD45RA- CD27-. CDR3 protein: CAIGLAESYNEQFF. CDR3 nucleotide sequence: TGTGCCATCGGACTAGCGGAATCCTACAATGAGCAGTTCTTC.